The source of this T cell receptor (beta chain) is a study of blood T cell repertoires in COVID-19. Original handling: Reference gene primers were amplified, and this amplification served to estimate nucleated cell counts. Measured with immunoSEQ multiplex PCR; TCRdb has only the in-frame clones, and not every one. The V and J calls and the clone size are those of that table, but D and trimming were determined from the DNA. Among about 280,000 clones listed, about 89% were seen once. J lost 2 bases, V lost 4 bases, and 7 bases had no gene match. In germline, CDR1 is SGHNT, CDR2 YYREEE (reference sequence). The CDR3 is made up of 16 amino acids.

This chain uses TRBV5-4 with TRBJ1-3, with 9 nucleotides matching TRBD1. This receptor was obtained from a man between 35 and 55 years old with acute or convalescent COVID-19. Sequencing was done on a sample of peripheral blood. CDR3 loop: CASSPARTGAGNTIYF. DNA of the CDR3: TGTGCCAGCAGCCCGGCAAGGACAGGGGCTGGAAACACCATATATTTT.